This TCR beta chain appears in the sequencing data of a study of shared clonotypes between healthy human individuals. General study findings and limits: Generally, naive subsets came out with larger estimated richness than memory subsets.

Remarks on this clone: The antigen is unknown.

In the sorted-subset replicate PCRs, around 0.2 ug DNA, 25,000 to 30,000 T cell genomes, was used. Using immunoSEQ multiplex PCR, the repertoire was profiled, and TCRdb retains in-frame clones only, with some absent. The table has roughly 700,000 clones, about 74% seen once; the top ten hold 1.5% to 2%. CDR1 SQVTM and CDR2 ANQGSEA come from the germline V gene. V was trimmed by 6 bases and J by 1 base, leaving 15 bases between them. This CDR3 has 14 residues. The chain joins TRBV29-1 to TRBJ2-5; D is perhaps TRBD1 (5 bases). This clonotype originated in a woman in her twenties or thirties in good health. Sequencing input: memory CD4+ T cells sorted from blood. Indicated subset: CD45RA-negative fraction. DNA for the CDR3: TGCAGCGTCGTTCCAGGGATAAGCCAAGAGACCCAGTACTTC. Its translation: CSVVPGISQETQYF.